This T cell receptor beta chain was identified in a study of blood T cell repertoires in COVID-19. Background on the study: Both acute and convalescent COVID-19 samples were obtained from the United States, Italy and Spain. PBMCs, B-cell-depleted T cells, or T cells were the source of the cDNA or gDNA that made up the material.

CDR1 is SEHNR and CDR2 is FQNEAQ in the germline V gene (reference sequence). Losses at the gene ends were 6 bases for V and 0 bases for J; bases not matched to a gene: 4. The CDR3 spans 14 residues. Per the original data handling: Cell counts per sample came from amplifying reference gene primers. Sequencing used immunoSEQ multiplex PCR; TCRdb keeps in-frame clones, though not all of them. That table furnishes V, J and clone size, whereas the DNA furnished D and trimming. The sample contains 75,000 or so clones, 88% of which appear only once. This clonotype originated in a man aged 70-80 years with acute or convalescent COVID-19. Material for sequencing was peripheral blood. The V and J genes are TRBV7-9 and TRBJ1-1, with TRBD1 identical over 7 bases. The CDR3 is CASSEGQLNTEAFF. The CDR3 nucleotides are TGTGCCAGCAGTGAGGGACAGTTGAACACTGAAGCTTTCTTT.